The T cell receptor beta chain described here comes from a study of response to subunit inactivated influenza vaccine. Via MiXCR, TCRdb re-called the RT-PCR reads, giving one row per CDR3 protein. The table records around 250,000 distinct CDR3 sequences, roughly an eighth of them present only once. CDR3 length: 14 residues. Germline V CDR1 and CDR2: WSHSY, SAAADI. Trimming cost V 4 bases and J 12 bases, with 21 bases left between them. This clonotype was counted between two and nine times. The chain is built from TRBV10-2 and TRBJ1-2; D is perhaps TRBD1 (6 bases). Sequences were derived from non-naive T cells sorted from PBMCs, sampled around two weeks before vaccination. This sequence originates from a man aged 50-60 years who received an inactivated influenza vaccine. The CDR3 loop reads CASSGRTGLGGDTF. CDR3 in DNA: TGCGCCAGCAGTGGAAGAACAGGGCTGGGGGGGGACACCTTC.